These 11 T cell receptor beta chains originate from one sample sequenced in a study of PD-1 blockade in classical Hodgkin lymphoma (dated by TCRdb to the early 2020s). This specimen's time point label, per the study, means: cycle 4 day 1 (C4D1), after five to seven weeks of nivolumab. Every trial patient had relapsed following autologous stem cell transplantation, and prior brentuximab vedotin exposure was what differed among cohorts A, B and C. Libraries were built with the immunoSEQ multiplex PCR assay. TCRdb stores this immuneACCESS table with in-frame sequences only. Part of the clones is absent; in the studies checked, under half of the shortfall reflects unresolved V genes, and no reason is known for the rest. The sample table holds under 8,000 clones, of which 70% to 90% were seen once. The ten largest clones add up to 42% of the sample. The input for sequencing was peripheral blood mononuclear cells (PBMCs), taken before the fourth cycle of nivolumab. The source is a human donor with classical Hodgkin lymphoma.

The chain employs TRBV19 and TRBJ2-1; a possible D gene is TRBD1 (6 bases). Germline CDR1 is LNHDA and CDR2 is SQIVND (reference sequence). The length of the CDR3 is 15 residues. Trimming cost V 5 bases and J 2 bases, with 13 bases left between them. CDR3 residues: CASSQGSSAYNEQFF. CDR3 bases: TGTGCCAGTAGTCAGGGGTCGAGCGCCTACAATGAGCAGTTCTTC.

The V call is TRBV9, the J call TRBJ2-3; D uncertain. Trimming removed 1 base from V and 3 bases from J, with 12 bases in between. This CDR3 has 15 residues. In germline, CDR1 is SGDLS, CDR2 YYNGEE. The chain's CDR3 is CASSVSGVATDTQYF. In nucleotides, the CDR3 is TGTGCCAGCAGCGTATCTGGGGTAGCAACAGATACGCAGTATTTT.

The J gene is TRBJ1-1, the V gene TRBV9; D is unresolved. The CDR3 sequence is 14 residues long. CDR1 SGDLS and CDR2 YYNGEE come from the germline V gene. Trimming cost V 4 bases and J 2 bases, with 12 bases left between them. This CDR3 is CASSSWTGNTEAFF. CDR3 DNA: TGTGCCAGCAGCTCCTGGACGGGAAACACTGAAGCTTTCTTT.

The chain couples TRBV2 to TRBJ1-5; a possible D gene is TRBD1 (5 bases). The length of the CDR3 is 14 residues. Between the trimmed V and J ends, which lost 7 bases and 5 bases, there was a span of 15 bases. Germline values: CDR1 SNHLY, CDR2 FYNNEI. This chain's CDR3 is CASNFQGLYQPQHF. CDR3 nucleotide sequence: TGTGCCAGCAATTTTCAGGGTTTATATCAGCCCCAGCATTTT.

The chain is built from TRBV7-2 and TRBJ1-2, with D possibly being TRBD1 (5 bases). CDR3 length equals 15 residues. Germline CDR1 SGHTA, CDR2 FQGNSA. V lost 5 bases and J 8 bases, leaving 21 bases between the germline ends. Here the CDR3 DNA reads TGTGCCAGCAGCCACGGGGCGCTCTCAATGGGCGGCTACACCTTC. It specifies CASSHGALSMGGYTF.

The chain carries TRBV27 and TRBJ2-5, with TRBD2 identical over 8 bases. Trimming removed 3 bases from V and 5 bases from J; junction bases left unmatched: 8. The germline V gene encodes CDR1 MNHEY and CDR2 SMNVEV (reference sequence). This CDR3 comprises 15 residues. In DNA, the CDR3 is TGTGCCAGCAGTTTGTATGGTTCGGGGGGGGAGACCCAGTACTTC. It specifies CASSLYGSGGETQYF.

The rearrangement links TRBV6-1 to TRBJ2-3; the D is unclear. V lost 2 bases to trimming and J lost 0 bases, with 9 bases between them. The CDR3 totals 15 residues. Germline V gene sequence: CDR1 MNHNS, CDR2 SASEGT. CDR3 coding DNA: TGTGCCAGCAGTGAAACCCCGACTAGCACAGATACGCAGTATTTT. Translation: CASSETPTSTDTQYF.

This chain links TRBV27 with TRBJ2-2; possible D gene TRBD1, 5 bases. CDR3 length: 15 residues. Trimming left V 1 base short and J 5 bases short, with 11 bases between. Germline V gene lookup returns CDR1 MNHEY and CDR2 SMNVEV (reference sequence). As DNA, the CDR3 is TGTGCCAGCAGTTTATTTGCAGGGTTGACCGGGGAGCTGTTTTTT. This encodes CASSLFAGLTGELFF.

This clone appeared a single time. CDR3 in amino acids: CASTLGGVGGPDTQYF. The DNA of the CDR3 is TGTGCCAGCACCCTGGGAGGAGTGGGGGGGCCAGATACGCAGTATTTT. The chain couples TRBV2 to TRBJ2-3; possibly TRBD2 for D (7 bases). The CDR3 length is 16 residues. Germline V gene sequence: CDR1 SNHLY, CDR2 FYNNEI. Trimming cost V 7 bases and J 4 bases, with 21 bases left between them.

The chain links TRBV4-1 to TRBJ2-7; a possible D gene is TRBD1 (6 bases). Germline V gene sequence: CDR1 MGHRA, CDR2 YSYEKL. Trimming took off 4 bases at V and 7 bases at J, with 23 bases between the two ends. The CDR3 totals 16 residues. CDR3 in amino acids: CASSPSGGTTLGEQYV. As DNA, the CDR3 is TGCGCCAGCAGCCCCTCTGGGGGCACGACCCTCGGGGAGCAGTACGTC.

V and J are TRBV7-9 and TRBJ1-1; D possibly corresponds to TRBD1 (5 bases). The CDR3 contains 14 residues. Trimming took 1 base from V and 4 from J, leaving 10 bases between them. Germline values: CDR1 SEHNR, CDR2 FQNEAQ (reference sequence). This CDR3 reads CASSLVRGSTEAFF. CDR3 DNA sequence: TGTGCCAGCAGCTTAGTTAGGGGCAGCACTGAAGCTTTCTTT. Based on the CDR3 plus reference TRBV7-9 and TRBJ1-1, the full variable domain is DTGVSQNPRHKITKRGQNVTFRCDPISEHNRLYWYRQTLGQGPEFLTYFQNEAQLEKSRLLSDRFSAERPKGSFSTLEIQRTEQGDSAMYLCASSLVRGSTEAFFGQGTRLTVV.